These 30 T cell receptor beta chains originate from one sample sequenced in a study of blood T cell repertoires in COVID-19. The method was immunoSEQ multiplex PCR; TCRdb's version includes in-frame clones alone and lacks a portion of them. The sample holds more than 90,000 clones, about 85% seen once. Material: peripheral blood. The receptors were sampled from a man between 40 and 49 years old with acute or convalescent COVID-19.

This clone has just one count. This chain connects TRBV5-5 to TRBJ2-7; D may be TRBD2 (5 bases). The CDR3 has 14 amino acids. V shed 3 bases and J shed 2 bases, with 12 bases lying between them. The germline V gene encodes CDR1 SGHKS and CDR2 YYEKEE (reference sequence). The CDR3 loop reads CASSWTPGTYEQYF. The CDR3 DNA follows: TGTGCCAGCAGCTGGACCCCGGGAACCTACGAGCAGTACTTC.

The chain has TRBV21-1 and TRBJ2-5; TRBD2 was called by the table and not checked on the DNA. TRBV21-1 counts as a pseudogene. The CDR3 is 15 residues long. CDR3 in amino acids: CASSPQRGLQETQYF. The CDR3 DNA follows: TGTGCCAGCAGCCCCCAGCGGGGACTCCAAGAGACCCAGTACTTC.

The chain is built from TRBV2 and TRBJ2-5; TRBD1 matches at 10 bases. Germline V gene data show CDR1 as SNHLY and CDR2 as FYNNEI. V gave up 4 bases and J gave up 2 bases; unmatched junction bases: 4. The CDR3 is 15 residues long. CDR3 bases: TGTGCCAGCAGTGGGGGACAGGGGACTCAAGAGACCCAGTACTTC. Amino acids: CASSGGQGTQETQYF.

The chain employs TRBV28 and TRBJ2-1, with D unresolved. V was pared by 3 bases and J by 8 bases, with 14 bases between. The V gene's germline CDR1 is MDHEN and CDR2 SYDVKM. This CDR3 has 14 residues. The CDR3 sequence: CASSLVTRMDEQFF. The DNA of the CDR3 is TGTGCCAGCAGTTTGGTGACTCGGATGGATGAGCAGTTCTTC.

The genes are TRBV18 and TRBJ2-7; a weak D match, TRBD2 (6 bases). CDR1 and CDR2 from the germline V gene are KGHSH and LQKENI. The V and J ends lost 5 bases and 12 bases respectively, with 26 bases between them. There are 15 residues in the CDR3. The CDR3 DNA sequence: TGTGCCAGCTCAAGTACCTCGGACTACCTCAAGCGGCGGTACTTC. Its translation is CASSSTSDYLKRRYF. The entire variable domain, with the rest obtained from reference TRBV18 and TRBJ2-7, is as follows: NAGVMQNPRHLVRRRGQEARLRCSPMKGHSHVYWYRQLPEEGLKFMVYLQKENIIDESGMPKERFSAEFPKEGPSILRIQQVVRGDSAAYFCASSSTSDYLKRRYFGPGTRLTVT.

The rearrangement links TRBV5-6 to TRBJ2-7, with 9 bases fitting TRBD1. Germline V gene sequence: CDR1 SGHDT, CDR2 YYEEEE. J gave up 3 bases and V 3 bases, and 1 base lay outside the gene matches. CDR3 length: 13 residues. The CDR3 DNA is TGTGCCAGCAGCTCGACAGGGGGCTACGAGCAGTACTTC. It encodes CASSSTGGYEQYF.

This clone was observed a few times. This rearrangement joins TRBV7-3 to TRBJ2-1; TRBD2 matches at 13 bases. In germline, CDR1 is SGHTA, CDR2 FQGTGA. The CDR3 extends over 16 amino acids. The V gene end was trimmed by 5 bases and the J gene end by 6 bases; junction bases not matched to a gene: 7. This CDR3 reads CASSKLAGGQSNEQFF. The CDR3 coding sequence is TGTGCCAGCAGCAAACTAGCGGGGGGGCAAAGCAATGAGCAGTTCTTC.

This chain links TRBV21-1 with TRBJ2-2; no DNA check was done on the table's D call, TRBD2. TRBV21-1 is a known pseudogene. The CDR3 sequence is 19 residues long. CDR3 region: CASSNGDILLADGTGELFF. The CDR3 region has the DNA TGTGCCAGCAGCAATGGGGATATATTACTAGCAGATGGGACCGGGGAGCTGTTTTTT.

This clone was counted between two and nine times. The rearrangement uses TRBV2 and TRBJ2-1; D is uncertain. The germline gives CDR1 SNHLY, CDR2 FYNNEI. This CDR3 spans 12 amino acids. V lost 3 bases and J 4 bases, leaving 4 bases between the germline ends. This CDR3 reads CASSDQYNEQFF. The CDR3 DNA follows: TGTGCCAGCAGTGACCAATACAATGAGCAGTTCTTC.

The V call is TRBV5-1, the J call TRBJ2-5; TRBD1 agrees at 8 bases. Germline loops: CDR1 SGHRS, CDR2 YFSETQ. V lost 3 bases and J lost 7; bases outside the gene matches: 8. The CDR3 is made up of 14 amino acids. The CDR3 region is CASSWGTGRRTQYF. CDR3 nucleotide sequence: TGCGCCAGCAGCTGGGGGACAGGACGGCGGACCCAGTACTTC. Complete variable domain (other parts from reference TRBV5-1 and TRBJ2-5): KAGVTQTPRYLIKTRGQQVTLSCSPISGHRSVSWYQQTPGQGLQFLFEYFSETQRNKGNFPGRFSGRQFSNSRSEMNVSTLELGDSALYLCASSWGTGRRTQYFGPGTRLLVL.

The gene calls are TRBV12-5 and TRBJ2-2, with a weak D call TRBD2 (5 bases). Germline V gene lookup returns CDR1 LGHNT and CDR2 FRNRAP. The CDR3 is 15 residues long. Trimming removed 9 bases at V and 5 bases at J, with 19 bases between. This CDR3 is CASSRPTRETGELFF. In nucleotides, the CDR3 is TGTGCTAGCTCCCGGCCCACGAGGGAAACCGGGGAGCTGTTTTTT.

This clone appeared a few times. This sequence joins TRBV2 and TRBJ2-2; D uncertain. Deletions cut 8 bases from V and 4 bases from J, with 20 bases between. Germline CDR1 is SNHLY and CDR2 is FYNNEI. The CDR3 extends over 16 amino acids. The CDR3 DNA reads TGTGCCAGCTCTAAAGCGCCTACTGGTGGCACCGGGGAGCTGTTTTTT. It codes for CASSKAPTGGTGELFF.

This clone appeared many times. The chain has TRBV11-2 and TRBJ2-7, with 7 bases matching TRBD1. J lost 3 bases, V lost 5 bases, and 7 bases had no gene match. Germline lookup yields CDR1 SGHAT and CDR2 FQNNGV. This CDR3 has 14 residues. CDR3 sequence reads: CASSNPGQYYEQYF. As DNA, the CDR3 is TGTGCCAGCAGCAACCCGGGACAGTACTACGAGCAGTACTTC.

The sample holds one count of this clone. The chain joins TRBV9 to TRBJ2-5, with 10 bases aligning to TRBD1. This CDR3 has 15 amino acids. With 2 bases clipped from V and 4 bases from J, the junction kept 5 bases outside the gene matches. The germline CDR1 and CDR2 sequences are SGDLS and YYNGEE. CDR3 coding DNA: TGTGCCAGCAGCGTCTCCGGGACAGGGGTAGAGACCCAGTACTTC. Translating it yields CASSVSGTGVETQYF.

The chain combines TRBV4-3 with TRBJ1-6; 7 bases align to TRBD1. This CDR3 spans 16 amino acids. CDR1 and CDR2 (germline): LGHNA, YSLEER. Trimming cost V 2 bases and J 8 bases; bases outside gene matches: 9. The CDR3 DNA follows: TGCGCCAGCAGCCAACTACAGGGGTACGGGGATTCACCCCTCCACTTT. As protein: CASSQLQGYGDSPLHF.

The V and J genes are TRBV12-3 or TRBV12-4 and TRBJ1-1; no clear D gene. The V end was cut by 5 bases, the J end by 1 base, with 8 bases between. There are 13 residues in the CDR3. The CDR3 sequence is CASSISGNTEAFF. The DNA for the CDR3 is TGTGCCAGCAGTATCTCCGGGAACACTGAAGCTTTCTTT.

The chain employs TRBV7-2 and TRBJ2-1; 8 bases fit TRBD2. CDR1 and CDR2 (germline): SGHTA, FQGNSA. J gave up 7 bases and V 4 bases, and 6 bases lay outside the gene matches. The CDR3 has 14 amino acids. CDR3 nucleotide sequence: TGTGCCAGCAGCTCCAACGGACTAGCTAATGAGCAGTTCTTC. Translating gives CASSSNGLANEQFF.

The chain is built from TRBV29-1 and TRBJ1-2; D gene uncertain. The CDR3 length is 11 residues. V was shortened by 6 bases and J by 3 bases, with 8 bases between the two germline ends. Germline V gene lookup returns CDR1 SQVTM and CDR2 ANQGSEA. In DNA, the CDR3 is TGCAGCGTGAACCAGTACTATGGCTACACCTTC. It codes for CSVNQYYGYTF.

The rearrangement uses TRBV11-2 and TRBJ1-4, with TRBD1 matching over 10 bases. V dropped 4 bases and J dropped 8; count of bases not matched to a gene: 7. This CDR3 is built from 15 residues. Germline V gives CDR1 SGHAT, CDR2 FQNNGV. The CDR3 loop reads CASSSSGTGVEKLFF. As DNA, the CDR3 is TGTGCCAGCAGCTCTTCCGGGACAGGGGTCGAAAAACTGTTTTTT.

The gene calls are TRBV28 and TRBJ1-5; D uncertain. The CDR3 is made up of 14 amino acids. Germline values: CDR1 MDHEN, CDR2 SYDVKM. The V gene lost 11 bases and the J gene lost 3 bases, with 17 bases spanning the gap. CDR3 sequence: CASGGPAYNQPQHF. The CDR3 DNA reads as TGTGCCTCTGGAGGGCCTGCGTACAATCAGCCCCAGCATTTT.

The rearrangement links TRBV30 to TRBJ1-6; 8 positions agree with TRBD1. This CDR3 comprises 16 residues. The V gene end was trimmed by 4 bases and the J gene end by 3 bases; junction bases not matched to a gene: 8. CDR1 and CDR2 from the germline V gene are GTSNPN and SVGIG (reference sequence). Here the CDR3 DNA reads TGTGCCTGGATCCGAACAGGGGGTTGCTATAATTCACCCCTCCACTTT. Its protein product is CAWIRTGGCYNSPLHF. Full variable domain (missing parts from reference TRBV30 and TRBJ1-6): SQTIHQWPATLVQPVGSPLSLECTVEGTSNPNLYWYRQAAGRGLQLLFYSVGIGQISSEVPQNLSASRPQDRQFILSSKKLLLSDSGFYLCAWIRTGGCYNSPLHFGNGTRLTVT.

The genes are TRBV11-2 and TRBJ2-7; TRBD1 is a possible D gene (7 bases). Trimming removed 6 bases from V and 6 bases from J, with 18 bases in between. Germline-derived CDR1 and CDR2 are SGHAT and FQNNGV. The CDR3 runs 14 residues. The CDR3 region has the DNA TGTGCCAGCAGTCCCACGCGACAGGGAGGCGAGCAGTACTTC. Protein: CASSPTRQGGEQYF.

The chain combines TRBV2 with TRBJ2-6, with 8 bases matching TRBD1. The V gene end was trimmed by 7 bases and the J gene end by 3 bases; junction bases not matched to a gene: 11. This CDR3 region has 17 residues. Germline CDR1 reads SNHLY; CDR2 reads FYNNEI. The CDR3 here is CASMDRVIGSGANVLTF. CDR3 DNA sequence: TGTGCCAGCATGGACAGGGTAATTGGGAGTGGGGCCAACGTCCTGACTTTC.

The CDR3 reads CAVKTGGTEAFF. The DNA of the CDR3 is TGTGCTGTTAAGACAGGGGGCACTGAAGCTTTCTTT. The chain carries TRBV19 and TRBJ1-1; TRBD1 matches 9 bases. Germline V gives CDR1 LNHDA, CDR2 SQIVND (reference sequence). This CDR3 comprises 12 residues. The whole variable domain, remainder taken from reference TRBV19 and TRBJ1-1, is DGGITQSPKYLFRKEGQNVTLSCEQNLNHDAMYWYRQDPGQGLRLIYYSQIVNDFQKGDIAEGYSVSREKKESFPLTVTSAQKNPTAFYLCAVKTGGTEAFFGQGTRLTVV.

The J gene is TRBJ1-1, the V gene TRBV6-5; the D gene is possibly TRBD1 (6 bases). CDR1 is MNHEY and CDR2 is SVGAGI in the germline V gene. The V and J ends lost 5 bases and 10 bases respectively, with 20 bases between them. The CDR3 is made up of 14 amino acids. CDR3 DNA: TGTGCCAGCAGTCCCTCCACACACAGGGTCAGAGCTTTCTTT. This encodes CASSPSTHRVRAFF.

This chain links TRBV27 with TRBJ2-7; 9 nucleotides align to TRBD1. J was trimmed by 7 bases and V by 7 bases; bases with no gene match: 8. The CDR3 is made up of 13 amino acids. The germline V gene encodes CDR1 MNHEY and CDR2 SMNVEV (reference sequence). CDR3 sequence (DNA): TGTGCCAGCACCCGGGGACAGGGAGGGGAGCAGTACTTC. This sequence encodes CASTRGQGGEQYF.

The J gene is TRBJ2-1, the V gene TRBV28; 10 bases are shared with TRBD1. CDR1 is MDHEN, CDR2 SYDVKM, per germline. After removal of 10 bases from V and 5 bases from J, the junction contained 11 bases not matched to a gene. CDR3 length equals 15 residues. For the CDR3, the DNA is TGTGCCACCAATGATTGGGACAGGGGCCACAATGAGCAGTTCTTC. Translating it yields CATNDWDRGHNEQFF.

The CDR3 sequence is CASIGDISSWGYTF. The CDR3 DNA reads as TGTGCCAGTATCGGGGACATCTCCTCCTGGGGCTACACCTTC. The chain couples TRBV19 to TRBJ1-2; weak D call: TRBD1 (6 bases). Germline V gene sequence: CDR1 LNHDA, CDR2 SQIVND (reference sequence). This CDR3 spans 14 amino acids. Trimming stripped 7 bases from V and 8 bases from J, with 20 bases between.

This clone is judged medium-sized (0.01 to 0.1%). V usage is TRBV7-9 and J usage is TRBJ2-7, with 7 bases lining up with TRBD1. With 1 base clipped from V and 6 bases from J, the junction kept 3 bases outside the gene matches. The CDR3 sequence is 13 residues long. Germline V gene data show CDR1 as SEHNR and CDR2 as FQNEAQ (reference sequence). The DNA for the CDR3 is TGTGCCAGCAGCTTAGACAGGGGAGCCGAGCAGTACTTC. Translating it yields CASSLDRGAEQYF.

The chain employs TRBV4-1 and TRBJ2-1; D possibly corresponds to TRBD1 (5 bases). Germline values: CDR1 MGHRA, CDR2 YSYEKL. The V and J ends lost 4 bases and 4 bases respectively, with 20 bases between them. The CDR3 spans 17 residues. This CDR3 is CASSPGRAAGPYNEQFF. In DNA, the CDR3 is TGCGCCAGCAGCCCCGGTAGAGCAGCAGGGCCGTACAATGAGCAGTTCTTC.